These T cell receptor beta chains were read from a single sample in a study of T cells after posttransplantation cyclophosphamide. Repertoires were generated with immunoSEQ multiplex PCR, while TCRdb's copy carries only in-frame clones and drops some. The sample shows tens of thousands of clones, none of them appearing just once. Sequences were derived from PBMCs, sampled after allogeneic stem cell transplant with posttransplant cyclophosphamide. The receptors were sampled from a male patient younger than 35 who received an allogeneic stem cell transplant from a related donor, was CMV-positive, and had no GVHD. Some T cells may be supplied by the graft donor. CDR3s include the opening cysteine and the closing phenylalanine or tryptophan. Fields, in order: V gene, D gene, J gene, clone size, CDR3 length, CDR3 protein, CDR3 DNA. A D gene is named only where the DNA matches it firmly. The size field reads once, few, many, or a class for an expanded clone.

TRBV19	TRBD1	TRBJ2-6	many	20	CASSTEPPGQLSSGANVLTF	TGTGCCAGTAGTACCGAGCCGCCGGGACAGCTTAGCTCTGGGGCCAACGTCCTGACTTTC
TRBV7-9	.	TRBJ1-5	many	14	CASSTGASNQPQHF	TGTGCCAGCAGCACCGGAGCGAGCAATCAGCCCCAGCATTTT
TRBV18	TRBD2	TRBJ2-3	many	16	CASSPRVAGGHDTQYF	TGTGCCAGCTCACCACGGGTAGCGGGAGGACATGATACGCAGTATTTT
TRBV21-1	.	TRBJ2-7	many	15	CASSKEGQCSYEQYF	TGTGCCAGCAGCAAAGAAGGACAGTGCTCCTACGAGCAGTACTTC
TRBV5-6	.	TRBJ2-7	many	13	CASSLVLENEQYF	TGTGCCAGCAGCTTGGTTTTAGAAAACGAGCAGTACTTC
TRBV10-1	TRBD1	TRBJ1-1	many	14	CASSGTGGRTEAFF	TGCGCCAGCAGTGGGACAGGGGGAAGGACTGAAGCTTTCTTT
TRBV11-3	.	TRBJ2-7	few	12	CASSKTGYEQYF	TGTGCCAGCAGCAAGACAGGCTACGAGCAGTACTTC
TRBV5-1	.	TRBJ2-1	many	15	CASSLDYDRHNEQFF	TGCGCCAGCAGCTTGGATTATGACAGGCACAATGAGCAGTTCTTC
TRBV28	TRBD1	TRBJ1-3	many	15	CASRMTGGPGNTIYF	TGTGCCAGCAGGATGACAGGGGGCCCTGGAAACACCATATATTTT
TRBV29-1	.	TRBJ2-2	many	15	CSVEFQGIVTGELFF	TGCAGCGTTGAATTCCAGGGGATAGTCACCGGGGAGCTGTTTTTT
TRBV28	TRBD1	TRBJ1-1	many	15	CASSGQGVGDTEAFF	TGTGCCAGCAGTGGACAGGGGGTGGGGGACACTGAAGCTTTCTTT
TRBV11-2	TRBD2	TRBJ2-7	many	16	CASSLSGRAYSDEQYF	TGTGCCAGCAGCTTAAGCGGGAGGGCCTATTCTGACGAGCAGTACTTC
TRBV6-1	.	TRBJ1-1	many	13	CASKRGVNTEAFF	TGTGCCAGCAAACGGGGGGTTAACACTGAAGCTTTCTTT
TRBV7-6	.	TRBJ2-7	many	14	CASSLVEGTYEQYF	TGTGCCAGCAGCTTAGTGGAGGGAACCTACGAGCAGTACTTC
TRBV6-1	.	TRBJ2-7	many	13	CASSGEPGYEQYF	TGTGCCAGCAGTGGGGAGCCGGGCTACGAGCAGTACTTC
TRBV28	.	TRBJ2-7	many	13	CAISAGPTYEQYF	TGTGCCATCTCTGCGGGGCCGACTTACGAGCAGTACTTC
TRBV4-2	TRBD2	TRBJ2-7	many	17	CASSPRDSGRSTYEQYF	TGTGCCAGCAGCCCTCGAGACAGCGGGAGATCAACCTACGAGCAGTACTTC
TRBV5-1	.	TRBJ1-1	many	16	CASSLFRGAVNTEAFF	TGCGCCAGCAGCTTATTCAGGGGCGCGGTGAACACTGAAGCTTTCTTT
TRBV15	TRBD1	TRBJ2-7	many	13	CATSRQGAGEQYF	TGTGCCACCAGCAGACAGGGGGCTGGTGAGCAGTACTTC
TRBV6-5	TRBD2	TRBJ2-1	many	16	CASSYARGGLYNEQFF	TGTGCCAGCAGTTACGCTCGGGGGGGCTTATACAATGAGCAGTTCTTC
TRBV7-8	.	TRBJ2-7	many	12	CASSLLVIEQYF	TGTGCCAGCAGCTTACTAGTAATCGAGCAGTACTTC
TRBV7-9	TRBD2	TRBJ2-6	many	15	CASSFSGDGANVLTF	TGTGCCAGCAGCTTTAGCGGGGACGGGGCCAACGTCCTGACTTTC
TRBV9	TRBD1	TRBJ1-2	many	14	CASSATGGLYGYTF	TGTGCCAGCAGCGCGACAGGGGGCCTCTATGGCTACACCTTC
TRBV5-1	TRBD1	TRBJ2-3	many	13	CASSWDSSDTQYF	TGCGCCAGCAGCTGGGACAGTTCAGATACGCAGTATTTT
TRBV6-1	.	TRBJ2-6	many	15	CASSKTGTGANVLTF	TGTGCCAGCAGTAAAACAGGGACTGGGGCCAACGTCCTGACTTTC
TRBV5-1	.	TRBJ1-2	many	15	CASSHSGPANYGYTF	TGCGCCAGCAGCCATTCAGGGCCCGCTAACTATGGCTACACCTTC
TRBV30	.	TRBJ1-6	many	13	CAWSVDPGSPLHF	TGTGCCTGGAGTGTAGACCCGGGTTCACCCCTCCACTTT
TRBV4-1	TRBD2	TRBJ2-2	many	19	CASSQGGLAGGANTGELFF	TGCGCCAGCAGCCAAGGGGGCCTAGCGGGGGGAGCGAACACCGGGGAGCTGTTTTTT
TRBV4-1	TRBD1	TRBJ2-5	few	14	CASSHPDRVEAQYF	TGCGCCAGCAGCCACCCGGACAGGGTGGAGGCCCAGTACTTC
TRBV11-2	TRBD2	TRBJ2-7	many	15	CASSQAGGSSYEQYF	TGTGCCAGCAGCCAAGCGGGGGGGAGCTCCTACGAGCAGTACTTC
TRBV9	.	TRBJ1-5	many	14	CASSGGGIDQPQHF	TGTGCCAGCAGCGGGGGAGGGATTGATCAGCCCCAGCATTTT
TRBV27	.	TRBJ1-3	many	15	CASSLSGGPGNTIYF	TGTGCCAGCAGTTTATCGGGGGGGCCGGGAAACACCATATATTTT
TRBV28	.	TRBJ1-1	many	14	CASSTDHGTSEAFF	TGTGCCAGCAGTACCGACCACGGGACAAGTGAAGCTTTCTTT
TRBV2	TRBD1	TRBJ2-7	few	15	CASREGTGDGYEQYF	TGTGCCAGCAGGGAGGGGACAGGGGATGGCTACGAGCAGTACTTC
TRBV4-1	.	TRBJ1-2	many	16	CASSRGGVAISYGYTF	TGCGCCAGCAGCCGAGGGGGGGTCGCGATCTCCTATGGCTACACCTTC
TRBV28	TRBD2	TRBJ2-7	many	17	CASSLRVSSGRAYEQYF	TGTGCCAGCAGTTTACGGGTTTCTAGCGGGAGGGCCTACGAGCAGTACTTC